This entry is about one T cell receptor beta chain. Its specificity is not known. This sample is drawn from a study of T cells after yellow fever vaccination. Findings and limits, study-wide: Weaker overall was a secondary response that nonetheless peaked faster, on day 5 versus 15. Post-booster samples contained most primary-vaccination clones (around 95% CD4, almost 90% CD8).

5'RACE template switching generated TCR cDNA, adding a universal primer site and UMIs. TCRdb processed the 5' RACE reads anew with MiXCR; each CDR3 protein has one entry. The sample consists of 300,000 to 350,000 distinct CDR3 sequences, under 5% of them appearing once. In germline, CDR1 is LNHDA, CDR2 SQIVND (reference sequence). Trimming left V 5 bases short and J 3 bases short, with 17 bases between. This CDR3 contains 15 residues. The chain is built from TRBV19 and TRBJ2-7; maybe TRBD1 (5 bases). This sample comprised PBMCs, obtained 5 days after the yellow fever booster vaccination. This TCR came from a man aged 18-30 years who received the YFV17D yellow fever vaccine. DNA of the CDR3: TGTGCCAGTAGTGTCCGACAAGGGGTCTACTACGAGCAGTACTTC. It translates to CASSVRQGVYYEQYF.